This T cell receptor (beta chain) was documented in a study of blood T cell repertoires in COVID-19. At the level of the study: In each case, the material was cDNA or gDNA derived from T cells, B-cell-depleted T cells, or PBMCs.

The germline CDR1 and CDR2 sequences are LGHDT and YNNKEL (reference sequence). The length of the CDR3 is 13 residues. The V segment lost 3 bases and the J segment 6 bases; nucleotides outside the gene matches: 3. Under the authors' procedure: Amplification of reference gene primers was used by the study to estimate nucleated cell counts. Sequencing used immunoSEQ multiplex PCR; TCRdb keeps in-frame clones, though not all of them. The V and J calls and clone size were taken over from that table, and D and trimming were inferred from the DNA. Here the sample spans roughly 150,000 clones, approximately 88% being singletons.

The chain recombines TRBV3-1 (or the pseudogene TRBV3-2) with TRBJ2-7; 9 bases map to TRBD2. This receptor was obtained from a man aged 60-69 years with acute or convalescent COVID-19. The sequencing input was peripheral blood. In DNA, the CDR3 is TGTGCCAGCAGCCATAGCGGGGGTGGCGAGCAGTACTTC. Translated: CASSHSGGGEQYF.